What follows are 22 T cell receptor beta chains derived from one specimen sequenced in a study of T cell responses to AZD1222 COVID-19 vaccine. Using immunoSEQ multiplex PCR, the repertoire was profiled, and TCRdb retains in-frame clones only, with some absent. The sample shows 150,000 or so clones, roughly 91% of them seen only once. The sequenced sample was peripheral blood, obtained 28 days after the second AZD1222 dose. The receptors originated from an adult who received the AZD1222 COVID-19 vaccine.

This chain links TRBV19 with TRBJ1-1, with a possible D match to TRBD1 (5 bases). Per the germline V gene, CDR1 is LNHDA and CDR2 is SQIVND (reference sequence). CDR3 length equals 14 residues. V lost 3 bases to trimming and J lost 4 bases, with 12 bases between them. The CDR3, as DNA: TGTGCCAGTAGTATTGTAGGGGCCGGCACTGAAGCTTTCTTT. It specifies CASSIVGAGTEAFF.

The chain joins TRBV7-9 to TRBJ2-2, with 7 bases identical to TRBD2. With 4 bases clipped from V and 5 bases from J, the junction kept 10 bases outside the gene matches. Germline CDR1 reads SEHNR; CDR2 reads FQNEAQ (reference sequence). The CDR3 has 16 amino acids. The chain's CDR3 is CASSSVGGRRTGELFF. The CDR3 DNA is TGTGCCAGCAGCTCTGTGGGCGGGAGAAGGACCGGGGAGCTGTTTTTT.

CDR3 nucleotide sequence: TGTGCCAGCAGCTCACTCCTGGACTGGCCGAACACCGGGGAGCTGTTTTTT. Its translation: CASSSLLDWPNTGELFF. The chain has TRBV11-2 and TRBJ2-2; possibly TRBD2 for D (5 bases). This CDR3 spans 17 amino acids. V lost 4 bases and J 0 bases, leaving 15 bases between the germline ends. Germline-derived CDR1 and CDR2 are SGHAT and FQNNGV.

This clone came up once. The J gene is TRBJ2-2, the V gene TRBV12-5, with D perhaps being TRBD1 or TRBD2 (5 bases each). The CDR3 length is 16 residues. V lost 4 bases and J lost 4, with 16 bases in between. Germline CDR1 and CDR2: LGHNT and FRNRAP. The CDR3 sequence: CASGSGEGIPTGELFF. The CDR3 DNA is TGTGCTAGTGGTTCTGGTGAGGGGATTCCCACCGGGGAGCTGTTTTTT.

This rearrangement joins TRBV19 to TRBJ1-1; D might be TRBD1 (6 bases). The V end lost 3 bases, the J end lost 1 base, and 9 bases lay between the germline ends. This CDR3 contains 14 residues. Germline V lookup: CDR1 LNHDA, CDR2 SQIVND (reference sequence). The DNA for the CDR3 is TGTGCCAGTAGTATCGTCAGGGGGAACACTGAAGCTTTCTTT. Protein sequence: CASSIVRGNTEAFF. Supplemented by reference TRBV19 and TRBJ1-1, the full variable domain reads DGGITQSPKYLFRKEGQNVTLSCEQNLNHDAMYWYRQDPGQGLRLIYYSQIVNDFQKGDIAEGYSVSREKKESFPLTVTSAQKNPTAFYLCASSIVRGNTEAFFGQGTRLTVV.

J is TRBJ1-2 and V is TRBV28; a weak D match, TRBD1 (6 bases). Germline-derived CDR1 and CDR2 are MDHEN and SYDVKM. Deletions cut 6 bases from V and 6 bases from J, with 20 bases between. This CDR3 has 15 amino acids. The CDR3 nucleotides read TGTGCCAGCAGCCGACAGGAACCCAAGGGAAATGGCTACACCTTC. Translation gives CASSRQEPKGNGYTF.

The chain has TRBV18 and TRBJ2-3, with TRBD2 matching over 7 bases. V lost 9 bases and J lost 4; bases outside the gene matches: 13. The germline V gene encodes CDR1 KGHSH and CDR2 LQKENI. The CDR3 spans 15 residues. The CDR3 DNA sequence: TGTGCCAGTCGAATTCTAGCGGTTTACGCAGATACGCAGTATTTT. It specifies CASRILAVYADTQYF.

V and J are TRBV12-5 and TRBJ2-4; D gene uncertain. The CDR3 is 14 residues long. V was cut by 0 bases and J by 0 bases, with 3 bases left in between. Per germline, CDR1 LGHNT and CDR2 FRNRAP. This CDR3 is CASGLVLAKNIQYF. The CDR3 DNA reads as TGTGCTAGTGGTTTGGTACTAGCCAAAAACATTCAGTACTTC.

The CDR3 is CASSEGAPNQPQHF. DNA of the CDR3: TGTGCCAGCAGTGAGGGGGCGCCGAATCAGCCCCAGCATTTT. The genes are TRBV2 and TRBJ1-5; D is possibly TRBD1 (6 bases). Deletions cut 3 bases from V and 4 bases from J, with 10 bases between. CDR3 size: 14 residues. Germline loops: CDR1 SNHLY, CDR2 FYNNEI.

The chain couples TRBV3-1 (or the pseudogene TRBV3-2) to TRBJ1-2, with a possible D match to TRBD1 (5 bases). The CDR3 spans 14 residues. The V and J ends lost 1 base and 4 bases respectively, with 10 bases between them. CDR1 is LGHDT and CDR2 is YNNKEL in the germline V gene (reference sequence). CDR3 in amino acids: CASSQGDGSYGYTF. DNA for the CDR3: TGTGCCAGCAGCCAAGGGGACGGATCCTATGGCTACACCTTC.

This clone was detected once. The rearrangement links TRBV2 to TRBJ2-3, with D possibly matching TRBD2 (5 bases). CDR1 and CDR2 from the germline V gene are SNHLY and FYNNEI. The CDR3 has 17 amino acids. Trimming shortened V by 11 bases and J by 0 bases, and 24 bases separated the two germline ends. The CDR3 bases are TGTGCCGCCCATGGCCGCGTTTGGCGGGTTAGCACAGATACGCAGTATTTT. Encoded protein: CAAHGRVWRVSTDTQYF.

The chain has TRBV20-1 and TRBJ2-1; no clear D. Germline CDR1 DFQATT, CDR2 SNEGSKA (reference sequence). CDR3 length: 18 amino acids. Trimming pared 3 bases from V and 0 bases from J, leaving 21 bases between. The DNA for the CDR3 is TGCAGTGCTAGTGGGTTTTTGCAGGCGATGAGCTCCTACAATGAGCAGTTCTTC. Amino acids: CSASGFLQAMSSYNEQFF.

This rearrangement joins TRBV27 to TRBJ1-4; D ambiguous. The CDR3 sequence is 13 residues long. Germline CDR1 MNHEY, CDR2 SMNVEV (reference sequence). Trimming cost V 0 bases and J 8 bases, with 7 bases left between them. CDR3 sequence (DNA): TGTGCCAGCAGTTTATCGAGTTTCGAAAAACTGTTTTTT. This gives the protein CASSLSSFEKLFF.

The chain combines TRBV28 with TRBJ2-7; D is uncertain. Germline-derived CDR1 and CDR2 are MDHEN and SYDVKM. V lost 4 bases and J lost 7, with 14 bases in between. There are 13 residues in the CDR3. Written as DNA, the CDR3 is TGTGCCAGCAGTTCCGGGTCCCTGGGTGAGCAGTACTTC. Translating gives CASSSGSLGEQYF.

This clone is a singleton in its sample. The chain employs TRBV28 and TRBJ2-5; perhaps TRBD2 as D (6 bases). CDR1 MDHEN and CDR2 SYDVKM come from the germline V gene. Trimming removed 4 bases at V and 0 bases at J, with 6 bases between. The CDR3 runs 13 residues. CDR3 in DNA: TGTGCCAGCAGTTCGGGGGACCAAGAGACCCAGTACTTC. Its protein product is CASSSGDQETQYF.

This chain connects TRBV7-3 to TRBJ2-5, with D perhaps TRBD2 (7 bases). The CDR3 is made up of 13 amino acids. V lost 5 bases and J lost 7, with 14 bases in between. CDR1 SGHTA and CDR2 FQGTGA come from the germline V gene. Written as DNA, the CDR3 is TGTGCCAGCAGCAAAGGGGGGGCTGGGACCCAGTACTTC. Protein: CASSKGGAGTQYF.

CDR3 DNA sequence: TGTGCCAGCACCCCATCCCAGCATTTT. It codes for CASTPSQHF. This sequence joins TRBV6-4 and TRBJ1-5; D is unresolved. V was pared by 7 bases and J by 11 bases, with 6 bases between. The CDR3 has 9 residues. Germline V CDR1 and CDR2: MRHNA, SNTAGT.

The chain links TRBV2 to TRBJ2-3; D may correspond to TRBD1 or TRBD2 (5 bases each). CDR3 size: 17 residues. The germline CDR1 and CDR2 sequences are SNHLY and FYNNEI. Trimming removed 2 bases at V and 0 bases at J, with 15 bases between. This CDR3 is CASSEPRDALSTDTQYF. The DNA for the CDR3 is TGTGCCAGCAGTGAACCTCGGGACGCCTTAAGCACAGATACGCAGTATTTT. Drawing the rest from reference TRBV2 and TRBJ2-3, the complete variable domain is EPEVTQTPSHQVTQMGQEVILRCVPISNHLYFYWYRQILGQKVEFLVSFYNNEISEKSEIFDDQFSVERPDGSNFTLKIRSTKLEDSAMYFCASSEPRDALSTDTQYFGPGTRLTVL.

This chain links TRBV7-9 with TRBJ1-5; D gene uncertain. The CDR3 runs 13 residues. V was pared by 4 bases and J by 6 bases, with 10 bases between. Germline V gene lookup returns CDR1 SEHNR and CDR2 FQNEAQ (reference sequence). CDR3 sequence reads: CASSSGLFQPQHF. CDR3 bases: TGTGCCAGCAGCTCGGGATTGTTTCAGCCCCAGCATTTT.

The chain recombines TRBV2 with TRBJ2-5; 7 positions agree with TRBD2. Germline V lookup: CDR1 SNHLY, CDR2 FYNNEI. The CDR3 extends over 14 amino acids. J was trimmed by 2 bases and V by 10 bases; bases with no gene match: 10. CDR3 residues: CAKASGGKQETQYF. The CDR3 nucleotides are TGTGCCAAGGCTAGCGGAGGAAAACAAGAGACCCAGTACTTC.

The genes are TRBV4-1 and TRBJ1-6; D uncertain. V lost 2 bases to trimming and J lost 11 bases, with 7 bases between them. The V gene's germline CDR1 is MGHRA and CDR2 YSYEKL. The CDR3 loop spans 12 amino acids. The chain's CDR3 is CASSQIGTPLHF. The CDR3 bases are TGCGCCAGCAGCCAAATAGGTACACCCCTCCACTTT.

The V gene is TRBV5-8, the J gene TRBJ1-1; weak D call: TRBD1 (5 bases). The CDR3 spans 14 residues. V was shortened by 0 bases and J by 10 bases, with 16 bases between the two germline ends. Per the germline V gene, CDR1 is SGHTS and CDR2 is YDEGEE. CDR3 nucleotide sequence: TGTGCCAGCAGCTTGGGGGCAGGGACTAGGGGAGCTTTCTTT. This sequence encodes CASSLGAGTRGAFF.